These T cell receptor beta chains were read from a single sample in a study of vaccination and CD4 T cells after COVID-19. No antigen has been assigned to these receptors. TCRdb reprocessed the PCR reads via MiXCR and lists one record per CDR3 protein. Among 15,000 or so distinct CDR3 sequences listed, 52% were seen once. Sequenced material: CD4+ T cells from blood, cultured in vitro, taken about 7 months after SARS-CoV-2 vaccination. The origin of the receptors is a human donor who had recovered from COVID-19. Each CDR3 is given without its conserved first and last residue.

ASSLAWQGNDGYT,TRBV7-8
SARLRGQTNE,TRBV20-1
ASSLGGRVTNTGELF,TRBV7-2
ASSLETGGYT,TRBV7-9
ASSQGQGAGNC,TRBV7-2
ASSEGTGMYGYT,TRBV6-1
ASSFGRGGMNTEAF,TRBV11-3
ASSDRLLPTRELDTQY,TRBV21-1
ASSIPHPGTVPYSNQPQH,TRBV7-9
ATSPTGTSDYGYT,TRBV24-1
ASSHLLQGGTEAF,TRBV28
SASGLVGSDTQY,TRBV20-1
ASAWMQMRGTQY,TRBV6-2/TRBV6-3
SARTGGWDTEAF,TRBV20-1
ASSQIDRSGYT,TRBV14
AISEGLAGATDTQY,TRBV10-3
SARSDGGEIMNTEAF,TRBV20-1
ASSTLGPQH,TRBV2
ASSFGQGEAF,TRBV7-9
ASSELGGDTQY,TRBV2
ATSPVTGELF,TRBV27
ASSALRVVNYGYT,TRBV7-9
ATSRDRVLERGEQY,TRBV15
ASRLQDSNYGYT,TRBV7-2
SARDLAGGETQY,TRBV20-1
ASSPQASTDTQY,TRBV4-2
ASSARATDSPLH,TRBV12-3/TRBV12-4
ASIGAGQGYT,TRBV6-1
SASSGGATTGELF,TRBV20-1
ASRGQINQPQH,TRBV19
ASSLVSNEQY,TRBV7-9